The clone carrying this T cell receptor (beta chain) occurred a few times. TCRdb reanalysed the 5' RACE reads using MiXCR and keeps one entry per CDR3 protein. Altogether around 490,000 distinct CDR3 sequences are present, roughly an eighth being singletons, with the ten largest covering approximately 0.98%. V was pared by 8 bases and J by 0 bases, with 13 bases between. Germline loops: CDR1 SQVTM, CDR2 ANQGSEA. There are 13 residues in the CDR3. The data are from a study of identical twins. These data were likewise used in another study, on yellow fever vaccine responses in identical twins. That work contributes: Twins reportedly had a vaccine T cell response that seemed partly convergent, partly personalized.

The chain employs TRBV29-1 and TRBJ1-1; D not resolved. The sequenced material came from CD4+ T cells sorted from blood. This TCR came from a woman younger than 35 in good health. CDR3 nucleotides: TGCAGCACCCGGGTACACCTGAACACTGAAGCTTTCTTT. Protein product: CSTRVHLNTEAFF.